A single sample is the source of the 15 T cell receptor beta chains below, sequenced in a study of CD8+CD57+ T cells in acquired aplastic anemia. Template material for TCR beta VDJ and CDR3 profiling consisted of genomic DNA. TCRdb used MiXCR to reprocess the reads, holding one entry per CDR3 protein. The data contain approximately 150,000 distinct CDR3 sequences, roughly 43% of them singletons. An expansion of CD8+CD57+ cells by flow cytometry had been shown in patients chosen for sequencing. The sequenced sample was sorted CD4+, CD8+, or CD8+CD57+ T cells (not recorded which) from PBMCs. The origin of the receptors is a human donor with aplastic anemia.

This chain uses TRBV2 with TRBJ2-2, with D perhaps matching TRBD2 (5 bases). The CDR3 sequence is 13 residues long. V dropped 7 bases and J dropped 7 bases, with 13 bases sitting between them. Germline V CDR1 and CDR2: SNHLY, FYNNEI. The CDR3 spells CASTRKEGGELFF. CDR3 bases: TGTGCCAGCACCAGGAAAGAGGGCGGGGAGCTGTTTTTT.

Turning to this clonotype: A much larger clone lies a single base off, so this may be a read error. J is TRBJ1-4 and V is TRBV12-3 or TRBV12-4; 8 bases fit TRBD1. The CDR3 runs to 14 residues. The CDR3 DNA follows: TGTGCCAGCAGAACAGGGGGGGTTAATGAAAAACTGTCTTTT. Its translation is CASRTGGVNEKLSF.

CDR3 protein: CASSWGPVLHF. The CDR3, as DNA: TGTGCCAGCAGCTGGGGGCCGGTACTCCACTTT. This chain connects TRBV11-2 to TRBJ1-6, with a tentative D call TRBD1 (6 bases). V lost 4 bases, J lost 16 bases, and 11 bases lay in between. This CDR3 region has 11 residues. The germline CDR1 and CDR2 sequences are SGHAT and FQNNGV.

This clonotype was seen only a few times. The chain combines TRBV7-3 with TRBJ1-1; D perhaps matches TRBD1 (6 bases). Per germline, CDR1 SGHTA and CDR2 FQGTGA. The CDR3 has 12 residues. Trimming removed 2 bases at V and 7 bases at J, with 8 bases between. The CDR3 region has the DNA TGTGCCAGCAGCTTAGCGACAGGTGAAGCTTTCTTT. Translated, it gives CASSLATGEAFF.

This clonotype was seen many times. The gene calls are TRBV20-1 and TRBJ2-6; D ambiguous. Germline V gene lookup returns CDR1 DFQATT and CDR2 SNEGSKA (reference sequence). V lost 4 bases and J lost 0, with 10 bases in between. The CDR3 length is 15 residues. The CDR3 region has the DNA TGCAGTGCTAAGGGTAGCCCCTCTGGGGCCAACGTCCTGACTTTC. Protein: CSAKGSPSGANVLTF.

This clonotype was found many times. The V and J genes are TRBV6-1 and TRBJ1-6; D may be TRBD1 (5 bases). CDR3 length: 13 residues. Germline values: CDR1 MNHNS, CDR2 SASEGT. V lost 9 bases and J 8 bases, leaving 14 bases between the germline ends. CDR3 amino acids: CASTGLSDSPLHF. The DNA of the CDR3 is TGTGCCAGTACGGGACTTTCGGATTCACCCCTCCACTTT.

As to this clonotype: A read error may explain this, as a much larger clone is one base away. This chain uses TRBV6-1 with TRBJ1-3; possibly TRBD1 for D (6 bases). There are 13 residues in the CDR3. Germline lookup yields CDR1 MNHNS and CDR2 SASEGT. Here the CDR3 reads CASNPQGGNTRYF. The CDR3 DNA reads as TGTGCCAGCAACCCACAGGGTGGAAACACCAGATATTTT.

This clonotype was detected only a few times. The rearrangement uses TRBV7-9 and TRBJ1-6; TRBD1 might be the D (6 bases). V lost 2 bases, J lost 7 bases, and 12 bases lay in between. The CDR3 length is 15 residues. CDR1 is SEHNR, CDR2 FQNEAQ, per germline (reference sequence). The CDR3 region has the DNA TGTGCCAGCAGCTTAACGGGGGGGCTAAATTCACCCCTCCACTTT. Amino acids: CASSLTGGLNSPLHF.

In its sample, this clonotype was seen once. The gene calls are TRBV25-1 and TRBJ2-7; 8 bases match TRBD2. This CDR3 region has 14 residues. V shed 5 bases, J shed 5 bases, and the junction held 8 bases outside the gene matches. The V gene's germline CDR1 is MGHDK and CDR2 SYGVNS. The CDR3 DNA reads as TGTGCCAGCAGTATGGCGGGGGGTGGTCACGAGCAGTACTTC. Protein product: CASSMAGGGHEQYF.

The V and J genes are TRBV5-1 and TRBJ2-3; D perhaps matches TRBD1 (5 bases). V lost 0 bases and J 3 bases, leaving 14 bases between the germline ends. CDR1 is SGHRS, CDR2 YFSETQ, per germline. The CDR3 runs 16 residues. As DNA, the CDR3 is TGCGCCAGCAGCTTGGGCAGGGTGGCAGGTACAGATACGCAGTATTTT. It translates to CASSLGRVAGTDTQYF.

V and J are TRBV15 and TRBJ1-4; D is possibly TRBD1 (6 bases). Germline V lookup: CDR1 LNHNV, CDR2 YYDKDF (reference sequence). The CDR3 spans 15 residues. Between the trimmed V and J ends, which lost 1 base and 5 bases, there was a span of 11 bases. CDR3 sequence: CATSRAGTRNEKLFF. The DNA of the CDR3 is TGTGCCACCAGCAGAGCCGGGACAAGAAATGAAAAACTGTTTTTT.

This clonotype was counted only a few times. This chain joins TRBV27 and TRBJ2-5; 11 bases line up with TRBD1. CDR1 and CDR2 from the germline V gene are MNHEY and SMNVEV (reference sequence). The V segment lost 5 bases and the J segment 2 bases; nucleotides outside the gene matches: 7. The CDR3 has 16 residues. CDR3 DNA: TGTGCCAGCAGTGGACAGGGGGCGCGGGGACAAGAGACCCAGTACTTC. Protein sequence: CASSGQGARGQETQYF.

This clonotype was counted a few times. The chain employs TRBV10-3 and TRBJ2-5; D unclear. The V end was cut by 0 bases, the J end by 5 bases, with 10 bases between. Germline CDR1 ENHRY, CDR2 SYGVKD. This CDR3 region has 14 residues. The CDR3 is CAISESGREETQYF. The CDR3 DNA is TGTGCCATCAGTGAGTCTGGGCGCGAGGAGACCCAGTACTTC.

This clonotype was counted ten times or more. The rearrangement uses TRBV5-1 and TRBJ1-1; TRBD1 matches at 8 bases. The CDR3 contains 13 residues. The germline V gene encodes CDR1 SGHRS and CDR2 YFSETQ. Germline trimming cut 4 bases from V and 8 bases from J; bases unmatched to any gene: 7. The CDR3 region has the DNA TGCGCCAGCAGCCATCTTCAGGGGGCGGAAGCTTTCTTT. Its protein is CASSHLQGAEAFF.

This clonotype has just one count. This sequence joins TRBV24-1 and TRBJ2-7; a weak D match, TRBD2 (5 bases). The germline V gene has CDR1 KGHDR and CDR2 SFDVKD. V dropped 5 bases and J dropped 6 bases, with 13 bases sitting between them. The CDR3 loop spans 13 amino acids. The CDR3 spells CATSGSGGSEQYF. The CDR3 nucleotides read TGTGCCACCAGTGGATCTGGAGGCAGCGAGCAGTACTTC.